This TCR beta chain comes out of a study of OX40 agonist ivuxolimab in advanced cancers. Profiled with immunoSEQ multiplex PCR; TCRdb holds only in-frame clones, not every one. Of some 95,000 clones in the sample, around 85% were seen once. This CDR3 has 16 amino acids. The J segment lost 4 bases and the V segment lost 6 bases, leaving 12 bases of the junction unmatched. Germline V gene lookup returns CDR1 MDHEN and CDR2 SYDVKM. The specimen was CD4+ or CD8+ T cells sorted from blood, collected in a trial of the OX40 agonist ivuxolimab. The receptor's source is an adult with an advanced solid tumor such as melanoma, head and neck, liver or kidney cancer. The chain couples TRBV28 to TRBJ2-1; 7 nucleotides align to TRBD2. CDR3 residues: CASSLPGGSLYNEQFF. Written as DNA, the CDR3 is TGTGCCAGCAGCTTACCCGGCGGGAGTCTTTACAATGAGCAGTTCTTC.